This T cell receptor beta chain originates from a study of early T cells in non-severe SARS-CoV-2 infection. Background on the study: Unsorted whole blood bulk RNA was sequenced, with unpaired chains.

Regarding this clonotype: No antigen is known for it.

Trimming cost V 6 bases and J 3 bases, with 12 bases left between them. Germline CDR1 MGHDK, CDR2 SYGVNS. The CDR3 totals 13 residues. Unique molecular identifiers tagged individual cDNA molecules. TCRdb re-derived calls from the 5' RACE reads in MiXCR, one entry per CDR3 protein. The sample yields tens of thousands of distinct CDR3 sequences, 10% seen once. General observations from the study: Sequences matched to VDJdb favored anti-spike CD8 responses, while private and CD4 specificities were missed.

The receptor comes from an adult who was a healthcare worker with PCR-confirmed SARS-CoV-2 infection or an uninfected control (not recorded which). The specimen sequenced was whole blood. V and J are TRBV25-1 and TRBJ2-7, with D perhaps assigned TRBD1 or TRBD2 (5 bases each). This chain's CDR3 is CASRGDGVYEQYF. CDR3 nucleotide sequence: TGTGCCAGCAGGGGGGACGGAGTCTACGAGCAGTACTTC.